Described below is a single T cell receptor (beta chain) sequence and its context. This entry belongs to a study of T cell changes during pregnancy in multiple sclerosis. Data came from immunoSEQ multiplex PCR; TCRdb stores just in-frame clones and leaves some out. Counted here are tens of thousands of clones, 90% occurring once; the ten biggest clones make up under 0.5%. Per the germline V gene, CDR1 is LNHDA and CDR2 is SQIVND (reference sequence). V dropped 4 bases and J dropped 4; count of bases not matched to a gene: 13. The CDR3 is 17 amino acids. The receptor comes from a female donor with multiple sclerosis, enrolled in a pregnancy study. This sample comprised CD4+ T cells from peripheral blood mononuclear cells, obtained in the second trimester of pregnancy. The chain employs TRBV19 and TRBJ1-2, with 9 bases identical to TRBD1. The CDR3 reads CASSRRQGEVRGYGYTF. The CDR3 region has the DNA TGTGCCAGTAGTAGAAGACAGGGGGAAGTGCGTGGCTATGGCTACACCTTC.